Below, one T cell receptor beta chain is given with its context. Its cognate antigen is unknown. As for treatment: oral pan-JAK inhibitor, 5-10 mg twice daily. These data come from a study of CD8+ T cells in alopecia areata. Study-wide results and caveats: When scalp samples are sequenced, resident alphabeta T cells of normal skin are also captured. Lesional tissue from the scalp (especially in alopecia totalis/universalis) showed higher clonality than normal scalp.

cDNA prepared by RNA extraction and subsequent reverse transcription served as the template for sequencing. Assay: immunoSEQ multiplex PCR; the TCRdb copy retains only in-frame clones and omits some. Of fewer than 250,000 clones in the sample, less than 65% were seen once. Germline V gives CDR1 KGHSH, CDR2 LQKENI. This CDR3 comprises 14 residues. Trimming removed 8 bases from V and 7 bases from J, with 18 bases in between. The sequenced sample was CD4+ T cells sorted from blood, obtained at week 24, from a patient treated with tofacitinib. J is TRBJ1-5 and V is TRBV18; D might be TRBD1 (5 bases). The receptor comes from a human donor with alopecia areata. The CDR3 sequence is CASTLGGERQPQHF. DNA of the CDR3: TGTGCCAGCACCCTGGGGGGGGAACGGCAGCCCCAGCATTTT.